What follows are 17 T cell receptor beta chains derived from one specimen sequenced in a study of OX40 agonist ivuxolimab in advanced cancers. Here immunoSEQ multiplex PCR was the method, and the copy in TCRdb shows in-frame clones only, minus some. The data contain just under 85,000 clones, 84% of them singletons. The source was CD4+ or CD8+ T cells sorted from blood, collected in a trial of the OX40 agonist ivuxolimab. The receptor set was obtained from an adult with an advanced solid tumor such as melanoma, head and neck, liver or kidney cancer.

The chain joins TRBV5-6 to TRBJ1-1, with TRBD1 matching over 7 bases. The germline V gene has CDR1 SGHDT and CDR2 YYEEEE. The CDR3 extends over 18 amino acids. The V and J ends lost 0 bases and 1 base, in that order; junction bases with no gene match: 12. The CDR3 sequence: CASSLVFVPGQRNTEAFF. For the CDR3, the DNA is TGTGCCAGCAGCTTGGTCTTTGTACCGGGACAGAGGAACACTGAAGCTTTCTTT.

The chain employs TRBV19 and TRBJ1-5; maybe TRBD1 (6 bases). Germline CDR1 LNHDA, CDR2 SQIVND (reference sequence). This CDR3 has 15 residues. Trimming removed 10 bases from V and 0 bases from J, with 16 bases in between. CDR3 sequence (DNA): TGTGCCACCCGTCGGGGGGGGGCTAGCAATCAGCCCCAGCATTTT. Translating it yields CATRRGGASNQPQHF.

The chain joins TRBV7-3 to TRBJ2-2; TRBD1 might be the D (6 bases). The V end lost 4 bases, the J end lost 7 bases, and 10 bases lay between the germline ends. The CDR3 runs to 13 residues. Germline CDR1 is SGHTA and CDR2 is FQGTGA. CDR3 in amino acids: CASSSGVGGELFF. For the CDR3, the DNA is TGTGCCAGCAGCTCAGGGGTGGGCGGGGAGCTGTTTTTT.

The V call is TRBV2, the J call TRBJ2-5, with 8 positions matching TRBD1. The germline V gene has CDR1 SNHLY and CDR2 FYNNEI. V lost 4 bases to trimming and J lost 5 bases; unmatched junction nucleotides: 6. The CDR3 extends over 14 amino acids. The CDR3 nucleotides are TGTGCCAGCAGTGGGAGACAGGGGAGTGAGACCCAGTACTTC. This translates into CASSGRQGSETQYF.

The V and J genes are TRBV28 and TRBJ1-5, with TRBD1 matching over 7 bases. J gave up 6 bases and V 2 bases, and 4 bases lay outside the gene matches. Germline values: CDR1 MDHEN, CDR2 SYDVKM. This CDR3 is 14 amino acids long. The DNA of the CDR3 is TGTGCCAGCAGTTTACCCGACAGGGCTCAGCCCCAGCATTTT. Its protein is CASSLPDRAQPQHF.

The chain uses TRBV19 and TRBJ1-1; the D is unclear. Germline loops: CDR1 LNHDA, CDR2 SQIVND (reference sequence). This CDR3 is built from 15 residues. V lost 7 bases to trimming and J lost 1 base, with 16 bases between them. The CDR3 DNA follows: TGTGCCAGTATCCCCCGGGGAGGTGGGAACACTGAAGCTTTCTTT. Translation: CASIPRGGGNTEAFF. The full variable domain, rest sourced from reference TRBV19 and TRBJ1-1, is DGGITQSPKYLFRKEGQNVTLSCEQNLNHDAMYWYRQDPGQGLRLIYYSQIVNDFQKGDIAEGYSVSREKKESFPLTVTSAQKNPTAFYLCASIPRGGGNTEAFFGQGTRLTVV.

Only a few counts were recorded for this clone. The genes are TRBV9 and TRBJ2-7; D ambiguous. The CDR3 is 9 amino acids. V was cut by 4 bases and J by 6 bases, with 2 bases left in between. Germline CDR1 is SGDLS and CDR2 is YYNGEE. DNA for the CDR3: TGTGCCAGCAGCCCCGAGCAGTACGTC. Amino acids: CASSPEQYV.

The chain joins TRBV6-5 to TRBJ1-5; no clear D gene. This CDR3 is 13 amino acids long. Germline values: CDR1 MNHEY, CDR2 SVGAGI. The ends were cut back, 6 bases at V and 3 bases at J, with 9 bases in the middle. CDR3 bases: TGTGCCAGCAGAGTCAGTTACAATCAGCCCCAGCATTTT. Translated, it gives CASRVSYNQPQHF.

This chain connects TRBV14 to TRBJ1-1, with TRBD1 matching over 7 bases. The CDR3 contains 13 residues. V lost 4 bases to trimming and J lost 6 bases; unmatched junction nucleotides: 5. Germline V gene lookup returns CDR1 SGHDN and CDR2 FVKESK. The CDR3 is CASSLDRAAEAFF. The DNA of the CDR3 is TGTGCCAGCAGCCTTGACAGGGCTGCTGAAGCTTTCTTT.

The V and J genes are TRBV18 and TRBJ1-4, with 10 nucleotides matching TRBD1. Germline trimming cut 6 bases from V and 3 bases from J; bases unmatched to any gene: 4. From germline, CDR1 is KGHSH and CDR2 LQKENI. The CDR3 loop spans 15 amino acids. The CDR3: CASSRGQGANEKLFF. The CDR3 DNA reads TGTGCCAGCTCCCGAGGACAGGGGGCTAATGAAAAACTGTTTTTT.

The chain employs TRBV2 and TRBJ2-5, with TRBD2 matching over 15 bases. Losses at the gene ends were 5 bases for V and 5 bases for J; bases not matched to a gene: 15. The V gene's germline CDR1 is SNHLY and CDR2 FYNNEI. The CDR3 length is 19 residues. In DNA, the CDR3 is TGTGCCAGCAGTCGTTGGGGACTAGCGGGGGGTGGTGAAGAGGAGACCCAGTACTTC. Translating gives CASSRWGLAGGGEEETQYF.

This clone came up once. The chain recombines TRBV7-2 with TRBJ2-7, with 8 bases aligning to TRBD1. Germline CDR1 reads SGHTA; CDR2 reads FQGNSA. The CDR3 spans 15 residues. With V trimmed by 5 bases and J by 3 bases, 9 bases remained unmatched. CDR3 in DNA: TGTGCCAGCAGCCTTATGGGACAGGTCCACTACGAGCAGTACTTC. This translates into CASSLMGQVHYEQYF.

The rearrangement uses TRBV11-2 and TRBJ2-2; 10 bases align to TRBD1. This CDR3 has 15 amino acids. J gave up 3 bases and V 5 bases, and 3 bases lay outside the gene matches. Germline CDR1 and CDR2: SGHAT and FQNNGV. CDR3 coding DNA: TGTGCCAGCAGCCCGACAGGGGGCTACACCGGGGAGCTGTTTTTT. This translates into CASSPTGGYTGELFF.

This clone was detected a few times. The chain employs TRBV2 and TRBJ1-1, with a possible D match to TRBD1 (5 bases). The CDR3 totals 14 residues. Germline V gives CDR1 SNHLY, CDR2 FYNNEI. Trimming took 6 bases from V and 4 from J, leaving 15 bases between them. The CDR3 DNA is TGTGCCAGCAGGGTGACAGAACAGAGCACTGAAGCTTTCTTT. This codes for CASRVTEQSTEAFF.

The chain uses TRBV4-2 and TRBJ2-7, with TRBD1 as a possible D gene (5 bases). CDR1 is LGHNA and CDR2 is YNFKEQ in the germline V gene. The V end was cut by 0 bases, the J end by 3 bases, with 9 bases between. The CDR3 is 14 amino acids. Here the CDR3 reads CASSQEWQGYEQYF. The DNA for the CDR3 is TGTGCCAGCAGCCAAGAGTGGCAGGGCTACGAGCAGTACTTC.

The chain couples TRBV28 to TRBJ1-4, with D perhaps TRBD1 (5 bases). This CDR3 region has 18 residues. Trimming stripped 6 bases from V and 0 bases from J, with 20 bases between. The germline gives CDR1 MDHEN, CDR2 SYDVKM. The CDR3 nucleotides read TGTGCCAGCAGCCCTCCGTGGGGGACGGAAGCAACTAATGAAAAACTGTTTTTT. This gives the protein CASSPPWGTEATNEKLFF.

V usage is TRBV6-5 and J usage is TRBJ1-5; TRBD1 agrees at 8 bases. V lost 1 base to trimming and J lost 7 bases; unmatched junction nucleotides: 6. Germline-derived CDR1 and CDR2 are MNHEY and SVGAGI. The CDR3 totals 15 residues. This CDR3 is CASSYYQGAEQPQHF. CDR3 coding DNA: TGTGCCAGCAGTTACTACCAGGGGGCGGAACAGCCCCAGCATTTT.